This T cell receptor (beta chain) was found in a study of blood T cell repertoires in COVID-19. Study at large: Material from acute and convalescent COVID-19 was sourced from the United States, Italy and Spain. T cells, B-cell-depleted T cells, or PBMCs supplied cDNA or gDNA.

Per the study methods: Amplified reference gene primers provided the basis for estimating nucleated cell counts. The protocol was immunoSEQ multiplex PCR, while the TCRdb copy is restricted to in-frame clones and leaves out a portion. V and J calls and clone size come straight from that table; D and trimming were deduced from the DNA. The sample contains about 190,000 clones, 89% of which appear only once. This CDR3 comprises 15 residues. J gave up 2 bases and V 4 bases, and 9 bases lay outside the gene matches. Germline V gene data show CDR1 as SGDLS and CDR2 as YYNGEE. The material sequenced was peripheral blood. The chain has TRBV9 and TRBJ2-7, with 7 bases lining up with TRBD1. This sequence originates from a man aged 40-55 years with acute or convalescent COVID-19. The CDR3 sequence: CASSPTGTVTYEQYF. CDR3 DNA: TGTGCCAGCAGCCCGACCGGGACAGTAACCTACGAGCAGTACTTC.